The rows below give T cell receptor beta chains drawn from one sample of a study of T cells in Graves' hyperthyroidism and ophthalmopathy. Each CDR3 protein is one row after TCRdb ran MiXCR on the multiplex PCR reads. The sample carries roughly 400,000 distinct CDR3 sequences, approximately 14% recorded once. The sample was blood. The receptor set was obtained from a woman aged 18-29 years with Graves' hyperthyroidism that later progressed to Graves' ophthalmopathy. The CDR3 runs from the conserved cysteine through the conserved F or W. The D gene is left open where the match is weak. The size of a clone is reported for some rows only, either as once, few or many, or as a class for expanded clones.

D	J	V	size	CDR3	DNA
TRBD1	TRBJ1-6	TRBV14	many	CASSLLTGSNSPLHF	TGTGCCAGCAGCCTACTGACAGGGTCGAATTCACCCCTCCACTTT
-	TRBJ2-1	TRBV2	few	CASSDGLTSYNEQFF	TGTGCCAGCAGTGACGGGCTCACCTCCTACAATGAGCAGTTCTTC
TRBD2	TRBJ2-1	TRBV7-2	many	CASSYTSGSLYNEQFF	TGTGCCAGCAGCTACACTAGCGGGAGTCTCTACAATGAGCAGTTCTTC
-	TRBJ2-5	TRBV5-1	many	CASSLAGTSEETQYF	TGCGCCAGCAGCTTGGCCGGGACCTCCGAAGAGACCCAGTACTTC
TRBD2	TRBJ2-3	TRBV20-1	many	CSARLAGGYTDTQYF	TGCAGTGCTAGGCTCGCGGGAGGGTACACAGATACGCAGTATTTT
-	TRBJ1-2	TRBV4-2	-	CASSQEGSTVYGYTF	TGTGCCAGCAGCCAAGAGGGAAGCACGGTGTATGGCTACACCTTC
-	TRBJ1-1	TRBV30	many	CAWVIRGDMRTEAFF	TGTGCCTGGGTAATAAGGGGGGACATGCGGACTGAAGCTTTCTTT
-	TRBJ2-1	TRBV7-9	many	CASSLGGQRSRGEQFF	TGTGCCAGCAGCTTAGGAGGACAGCGATCAAGGGGTGAGCAGTTCTTC
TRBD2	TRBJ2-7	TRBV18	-	CASSPPRTGGPRERYF	TGTGCCAGCTCACCTCCTCGGACGGGAGGGCCGCGGGAGCGGTACTTC
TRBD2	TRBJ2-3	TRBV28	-	CASSLGASGRWYTDTQYF	TGTGCCAGCAGCCTAGGGGCTAGCGGGAGGTGGTACACAGATACGCAGTATTTT
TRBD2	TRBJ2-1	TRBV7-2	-	CASSPNGLATFYNEQFF	TGTGCCAGCAGCCCTAACGGACTAGCCACCTTCTACAATGAGCAGTTCTTC
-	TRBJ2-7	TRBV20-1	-	CSARVEQRTAYEQYF	TGCAGTGCTAGAGTAGAGCAGAGAACCGCCTACGAGCAGTACTTC
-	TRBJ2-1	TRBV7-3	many	CASSVDNDNEQFF	TGTGCCAGCAGCGTCGATAACGACAATGAGCAGTTCTTC
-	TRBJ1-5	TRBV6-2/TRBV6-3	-	CASSLGAGQPQHF	TGTGCCAGCAGCTTGGGGGCAGGGCAGCCCCAGCATTTT
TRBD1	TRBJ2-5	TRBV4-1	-	CASSQPGTGDKTQYF	TGCGCCAGCAGCCAACCAGGGACAGGGGACAAGACCCAGTACTTC
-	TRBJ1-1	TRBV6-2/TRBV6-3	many	CASSLAGYSGTEAFF	TGTGCCAGCAGCTTGGCGGGCTACAGTGGCACTGAAGCTTTCTTT
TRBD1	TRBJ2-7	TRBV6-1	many	CASSAGTGTYEQYF	TGTGCCAGCAGTGCCGGGACAGGTACCTACGAGCAGTACTTC